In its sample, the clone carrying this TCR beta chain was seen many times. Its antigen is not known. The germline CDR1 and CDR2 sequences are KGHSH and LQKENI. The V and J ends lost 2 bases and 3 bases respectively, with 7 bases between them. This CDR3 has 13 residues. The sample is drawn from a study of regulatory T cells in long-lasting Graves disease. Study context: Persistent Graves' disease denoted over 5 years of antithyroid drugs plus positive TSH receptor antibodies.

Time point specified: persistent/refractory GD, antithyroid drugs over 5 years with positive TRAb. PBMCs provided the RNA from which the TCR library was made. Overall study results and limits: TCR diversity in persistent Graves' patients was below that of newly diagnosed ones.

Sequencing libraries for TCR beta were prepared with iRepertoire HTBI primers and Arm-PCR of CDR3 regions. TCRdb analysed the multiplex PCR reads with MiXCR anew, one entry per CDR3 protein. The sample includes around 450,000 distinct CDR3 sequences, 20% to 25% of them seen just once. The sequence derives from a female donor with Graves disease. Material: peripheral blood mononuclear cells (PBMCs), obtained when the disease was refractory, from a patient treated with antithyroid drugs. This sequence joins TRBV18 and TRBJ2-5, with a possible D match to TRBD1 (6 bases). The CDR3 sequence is CASSPNREETQYF. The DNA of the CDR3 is TGTGCCAGCTCACCAAACAGGGAAGAGACCCAGTACTTC.